These T cell receptor beta chains were read from a single sample in a study of shared clonotypes between healthy human individuals. Profiling relied on immunoSEQ multiplex PCR, and the TCRdb table lists in-frame clones only, not all of them. The sample shows around 1.9 million clones, 90% to 95% of them seen only once. The sequencing sample was made of naive CD8+ T cells from PBMCs. These receptors all come from a young man in good health. Some clones in this sample may be carry-over from other donors' samples. Both conserved end residues are part of each CDR3. The D gene is left open where the match is weak. Part of the rows lack a size; the others show once, few, many or a class for expanded clones.

>-|TRBV4-2|TRBJ1-1|-
CASSQDRTKTEAFF
TGTGCCAGCAGCCAAGACAGGACTAAGACTGAAGCTTTCTTT
>-|TRBV9|TRBJ2-1|TRBD2
CASSAFGASGQNNEQFF
TGTGCCAGCAGCGCGTTCGGGGCTAGCGGGCAAAACAATGAGCAGTTCTTC
>-|TRBV29-1|TRBJ1-2|-
CSVGTRGEGYWGYTF
TGCAGCGTTGGGACAAGGGGCGAAGGCTACTGGGGCTACACCTTC
>-|TRBV4-1|TRBJ2-1|TRBD2
CASSPRLAGVDEQFF
TGCGCCAGCAGCCCAAGACTAGCGGGAGTCGATGAGCAGTTCTTC
>once|TRBV6-5|TRBJ2-1|TRBD1
CASSYLTGTGANEQFF
TGTGCCAGCAGTTACTTAACCGGGACAGGGGCCAATGAGCAGTTCTTC
>-|TRBV28|TRBJ2-7|-
CASRKGGGDEQYF
TGTGCCAGCAGAAAGGGGGGCGGCGACGAGCAGTACTTC
>-|TRBV7-9|TRBJ2-5|TRBD2
CASSGPGLALQETQYF
TGTGCCAGCAGCGGACCAGGACTAGCGTTACAAGAGACCCAGTACTTC
>once|TRBV19|TRBJ1-1|-
CASNMNTEAFF
TGTGCCAGTAACATGAACACTGAAGCTTTCTTT
>once|TRBV7-9|TRBJ2-7|-
CASSGSSYEQYF
TGTGCCAGTTCAGGGAGCTCCTACGAGCAGTACTTC
>few|TRBV28|TRBJ1-5|-
CASSNMRGPFNQPQHF
TGTGCCAGCAGTAACATGCGGGGCCCCTTCAATCAGCCCCAGCATTTT
>once|TRBV10-1|TRBJ2-5|-
CASSEGLQETQYF
TGCGCCAGCAGTGAGGGTCTCCAAGAGACCCAGTACTTC